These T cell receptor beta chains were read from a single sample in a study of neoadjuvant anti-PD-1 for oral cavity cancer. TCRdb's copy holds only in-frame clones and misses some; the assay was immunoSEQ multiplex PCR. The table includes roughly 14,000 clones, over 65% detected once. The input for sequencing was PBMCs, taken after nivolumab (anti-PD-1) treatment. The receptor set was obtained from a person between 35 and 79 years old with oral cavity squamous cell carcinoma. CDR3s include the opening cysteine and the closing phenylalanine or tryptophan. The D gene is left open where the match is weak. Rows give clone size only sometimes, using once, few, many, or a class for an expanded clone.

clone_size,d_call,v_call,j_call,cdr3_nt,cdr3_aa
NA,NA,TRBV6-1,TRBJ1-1,TGTGCCAGCAGTGATCCGGGCATGAACACTGAAGCTTTCTTT,CASSDPGMNTEAFF
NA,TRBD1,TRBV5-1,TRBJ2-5,TGCGCCAGCAGATCGACAGGGGGAACCCAAGAGACCCAGTACTTC,CASRSTGGTQETQYF
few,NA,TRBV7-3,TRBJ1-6,TGTGCCAGCAGCTTAATCGCGGATTCACCCCTCCACTTT,CASSLIADSPLHF
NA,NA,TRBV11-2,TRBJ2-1,TGTGCCAGCAGCTTTTCCGCGGACAATGAGCAGTTCTTC,CASSFSADNEQFF
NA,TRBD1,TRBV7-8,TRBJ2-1,TGTGCCAGTGAGGGGACAGGGGGGTACAATGAGCAGTTCTTC,CASEGTGGYNEQFF
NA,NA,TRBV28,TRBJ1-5,TGTGCCAGCAGCCTCGGGGGATGGAGTCAGCCCCAGCATTTT,CASSLGGWSQPQHF
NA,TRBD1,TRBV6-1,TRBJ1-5,TGTGCCAGCAGTGCCAGGGGGGGAGAGCAGCCCCAGCATTTT,CASSARGGEQPQHF
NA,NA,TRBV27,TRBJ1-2,TGTGCCAGCAGTTTATCCAGGGGCTATGGCTACACCTTC,CASSLSRGYGYTF
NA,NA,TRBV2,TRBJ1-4,TGTGCCAGCAGTGTAATGGGAATGAATGAAAAACTGTTTTTT,CASSVMGMNEKLFF
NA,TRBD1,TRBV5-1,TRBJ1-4,TGCGCCACGAAGGGGACAGGCCCCTTTGAAAAACTGTTTTTT,CATKGTGPFEKLFF
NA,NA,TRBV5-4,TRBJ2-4,TGTGCCAGCAGCTTGGGCCTAGCCAAAAACATTCAGTACTTC,CASSLGLAKNIQYF
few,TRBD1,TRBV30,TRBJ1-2,TGTGCCTGGGAAGGACAGGGGGCGGGAGGCTACACCTTC,CAWEGQGAGGYTF
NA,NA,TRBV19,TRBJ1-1,TGTGCCAGTAGTGGTGGACCGAACACTGAAGCTTTCTTT,CASSGGPNTEAFF
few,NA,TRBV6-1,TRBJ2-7,TGTGCCAGCAGTGAGATGCAGAACTCCTACGAGCAGTACTTC,CASSEMQNSYEQYF
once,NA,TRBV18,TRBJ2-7,TGTGCCAGCTCACCAGGAGCGGAGGGAAACTACGAGCAGTACTTC,CASSPGAEGNYEQYF
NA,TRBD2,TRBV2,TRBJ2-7,TGTGCCAGCAGTGAATGGCCAGCGGGATACATCTACGAGCAGTACTTC,CASSEWPAGYIYEQYF
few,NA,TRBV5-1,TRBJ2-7,TGCGCCAGCAGAGAATCAGCGGGTCGCTCCTACGAGCAGTACTTC,CASRESAGRSYEQYF
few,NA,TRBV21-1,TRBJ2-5,TGTGCCAGCAGAGAGAAGGGGGACAGGGACAACCAAGAGACCCAGTACTTC,CASREKGDRDNQETQYF
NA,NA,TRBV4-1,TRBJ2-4,TGCGCCAGCAGCCACGGGTCCTTTACCAAAAACATTCAGTACTTC,CASSHGSFTKNIQYF
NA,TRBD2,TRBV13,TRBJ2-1,TGTGCCAGCAGCTTCCCCTCTAGCGGTTCAGAGCAGTTCTTC,CASSFPSSGSEQFF
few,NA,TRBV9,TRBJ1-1,TGTGCCAGCAGCCCCAAGGGCGGGGTGGCGGCCACTGAAGCTTTCTTT,CASSPKGGVAATEAFF
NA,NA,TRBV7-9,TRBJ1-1,TGTGCCAGCAGCTTAGGGTCAGGGAGCGCTGAAGCTTTCTTT,CASSLGSGSAEAFF
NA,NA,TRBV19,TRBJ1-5,TGTGCCAGTAATCATTATAGCAATCAGCCCCAGCATTTT,CASNHYSNQPQHF
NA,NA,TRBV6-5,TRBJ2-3,TGTGCCAGCAGTTACTCTCAGGGAGATACGCAGTATTTT,CASSYSQGDTQYF
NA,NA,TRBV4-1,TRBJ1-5,TGCGCCAGCAGCCCATCCCGTTGGCCGAGACTAAATCAGCCCCAGCATTTT,CASSPSRWPRLNQPQHF